The 27 T cell receptor beta chains reported below all come from one sample, sequenced in a study of regulatory T cells in long-lasting Graves disease. Time point given: newly diagnosed GD, antithyroid drugs for less than 3 months. Preparation of the TCR library used RNA extracted from PBMCs. Construction of TCR beta libraries relied on iRepertoire HTBI primers and on Arm-PCR targeting CDR3 regions. MiXCR, run by TCRdb on the multiplex PCR reads, gives a single entry per CDR3 protein. The sample has a few hundred thousand distinct CDR3 sequences, 16% seen once. This sample was also put to use in a study of T cells in Graves' hyperthyroidism and ophthalmopathy.

The sample consisted of peripheral blood mononuclear cells (PBMCs), taken at new diagnosis, from a patient treated with antithyroid drugs. The source is a man in his forties with Graves disease.

This chain uses TRBV4-1 with TRBJ2-7; D is unresolved. The CDR3 spans 14 residues. The germline gives CDR1 MGHRA, CDR2 YSYEKL. The V gene lost 1 base and the J gene lost 2 bases, with 9 bases spanning the gap. The CDR3 region is CASSQANRAYEQYF. CDR3 nucleotides: TGCGCCAGCAGCCAAGCGAACAGAGCCTACGAGCAGTACTTC.

The chain couples TRBV2 to TRBJ1-2; D unclear. The CDR3 is 14 residues long. V lost 6 bases and J lost 2, with 13 bases in between. Germline CDR1 reads SNHLY; CDR2 reads FYNNEI. CDR3 bases: TGTGCCAGCAGCCAACCCTCCGGGAACTATGGCTACACCTTC. This translates into CASSQPSGNYGYTF. Looking up the rest from reference TRBV2 and TRBJ1-2 gives the full variable domain: EPEVTQTPSHQVTQMGQEVILRCVPISNHLYFYWYRQILGQKVEFLVSFYNNEISEKSEIFDDQFSVERPDGSNFTLKIRSTKLEDSAMYFCASSQPSGNYGYTFGSGTRLTVV.

The sample holds many counts of this clonotype. The chain couples TRBV2 to TRBJ2-1; 12 positions match TRBD1. The CDR3 runs to 15 residues. V was clipped by 6 bases and J by 7 bases; unmatched bases: 7. Per the germline V gene, CDR1 is SNHLY and CDR2 is FYNNEI. CDR3 loop: CASRAGQGARNEQFF. CDR3 DNA sequence: TGTGCCAGCAGGGCGGGACAGGGGGCGAGGAATGAGCAGTTCTTC.

The sample holds many counts of this clonotype. This sequence joins TRBV2 and TRBJ2-3; 7 nucleotides match TRBD1. The length of the CDR3 is 12 residues. V lost 3 bases to trimming and J lost 7 bases; unmatched junction nucleotides: 1. CDR1 and CDR2 from the germline V gene are SNHLY and FYNNEI. This CDR3 reads CASSDRGNTQYF. DNA of the CDR3: TGTGCCAGCAGTGACAGGGGGAATACGCAGTATTTT.

This clonotype was observed a handful of times. A read error may be the cause here, since a much bigger clone is one base away. This chain connects TRBV13 to TRBJ2-2; no reliable D call. The germline CDR1 and CDR2 sequences are PRHDT and FYEKMQ (reference sequence). V was pared by 4 bases and J by 4 bases, with 13 bases between. The CDR3 consists of 15 residues. CDR3 protein: CASSSASRFTGELFF. In DNA form, the CDR3 reads TGTGCCAGCAGCTCTGCTTCCAGATTCACCGGGGAGCTGTTTTTT.

V gene TRBV28 combines with J gene TRBJ1-6; 7 nucleotides line up with TRBD1. CDR3 length equals 19 residues. V lost 4 bases to trimming and J lost 0 bases; unmatched junction nucleotides: 12. CDR1 and CDR2 (germline): MDHEN, SYDVKM. CDR3 in DNA: TGTGCCAGCAGTTCCCCGGGACAGTGGATGAGCTCCTATAATTCACCCCTCCACTTT. Its translation is CASSSPGQWMSSYNSPLHF.

This clonotype has only a few counts. J is TRBJ2-1 and V is TRBV9; perhaps TRBD2 as D (5 bases). Looked up from germline, CDR1 is SGDLS and CDR2 is YYNGEE. V was clipped by 2 bases and J by 4 bases, with 13 bases between them. The CDR3 loop spans 15 amino acids. CDR3 sequence reads: CASSVRGTPYNEQFF. The DNA of the CDR3 is TGTGCCAGCAGCGTTCGGGGAACCCCGTACAATGAGCAGTTCTTC.

Concerning this clonotype itself: This likely reflects a read error, since a far larger clone is one base away. The rearrangement uses TRBV27 and TRBJ2-1; 8 bases map to TRBD2. The end of the DNA aligns better with TRBJ2-5, so the J call may be wrong. This CDR3 spans 17 amino acids. The germline V gene has CDR1 MNHEY and CDR2 SMNVEV (reference sequence). CDR3 nucleotides: TGTGCCAGCAGTTCCCCCCCCGGGGGGGGCTCCCAAGAGACCCAGTACTTC. It codes for CASSSPPGGGSQETQYF.

This sequence joins TRBV27 and TRBJ2-1; D gene unclear. In germline, CDR1 is MNHEY, CDR2 SMNVEV (reference sequence). V lost 5 bases to trimming and J lost 5 bases, with 7 bases between them. This CDR3 spans 12 amino acids. The CDR3 DNA is TGTGCCAGCAGTCTCAGCAACAATGAGCAGTTCTTC. Translated: CASSLSNNEQFF.

The gene calls are TRBV2 and TRBJ1-1; TRBD1 matches 12 bases. V was clipped by 7 bases and J by 0 bases; unmatched bases: 9. The CDR3 contains 17 residues. Germline CDR1 reads SNHLY; CDR2 reads FYNNEI. The CDR3 DNA reads TGTGCCAGCAACGCCGGGACAGGGGGCATCATGAACACTGAAGCTTTCTTT. Translation gives CASNAGTGGIMNTEAFF.

The chain recombines TRBV5-1 with TRBJ1-5; no reliable D call. Germline CDR1 SGHRS, CDR2 YFSETQ. Between the trimmed V and J ends, which lost 4 bases and 0 bases, there was a span of 8 bases. The CDR3 has 14 residues. The CDR3 spells CASSPGDSNQPQHF. The CDR3 DNA reads TGCGCCAGCAGCCCAGGAGATAGCAATCAGCCCCAGCATTTT.

This clonotype was counted ten times or more. The rearrangement joins TRBV9 to TRBJ2-3; D not resolved. V dropped 3 bases and J dropped 5 bases, with 10 bases sitting between them. Germline V gene sequence: CDR1 SGDLS, CDR2 YYNGEE. CDR3 length: 13 residues. This chain's CDR3 is CASSGSWVDTQYF. CDR3 nucleotides: TGTGCCAGCAGCGGCTCTTGGGTAGATACGCAGTATTTT.

This clonotype was picked up many times. The chain joins TRBV11-2 to TRBJ1-1; 7 nucleotides line up with TRBD1. The trim removed 5 bases at V and 5 bases at J, leaving 17 bases unmatched. This CDR3 is 17 amino acids long. In germline, CDR1 is SGHAT, CDR2 FQNNGV. The CDR3 region has the DNA TGTGCCAGCAGCCCCGGGGGGTTACAGGGGAGGGAAACTGAAGCTTTCTTT. Translating it yields CASSPGGLQGRETEAFF. Supplemented by reference TRBV11-2 and TRBJ1-1, the full variable domain reads EAGVAQSPRYKIIEKRQSVAFWCNPISGHATLYWYQQILGQGPKLLIQFQNNGVVDDSQLPKDRFSAERLKGVDSTLKIQPAKLEDSAVYLCASSPGGLQGRETEAFFGQGTRLTVV.

There are many counts of this clonotype. V gene TRBV5-5 combines with J gene TRBJ2-1; the D call may be TRBD1 or TRBD2 (5 bases each). The CDR3 loop spans 15 amino acids. From germline, CDR1 is SGHKS and CDR2 YYEKEE (reference sequence). Trimming left V 3 bases short and J 4 bases short, with 14 bases between. This CDR3 reads CASSSRERVYNEQFF. Written as DNA, the CDR3 is TGTGCCAGCAGCTCCAGGGAGAGGGTTTACAATGAGCAGTTCTTC.

This clonotype was counted at least ten times. This chain connects TRBV11-1 to TRBJ2-7, with 7 bases that match TRBD2. The CDR3 runs 15 residues. CDR1 SGHAT and CDR2 FQDESV come from the germline V gene (reference sequence). The junction had 4 bases not matched to a gene; V was cut back by 1 base and J by 1 base. CDR3 residues: CASSLGLAGSYEQYF. Written as DNA, the CDR3 is TGTGCCAGCAGCTTAGGATTAGCGGGTTCCTACGAGCAGTACTTC.

This clonotype has just a few counts. The chain carries TRBV9 and TRBJ2-7, with D unresolved. The CDR3 covers 15 residues. Germline V lookup: CDR1 SGDLS, CDR2 YYNGEE. Trimming left V 0 bases short and J 3 bases short, with 13 bases between. The CDR3 loop is CASSVDPSAIYEQYF. The CDR3 DNA reads as TGTGCCAGCAGCGTAGACCCATCAGCGATCTACGAGCAGTACTTC.

This clonotype has a count of ten or more. The chain carries TRBV12-5 and TRBJ2-1; no definite D call. Trimming removed 4 bases at V and 0 bases at J, with 7 bases between. Germline CDR1 LGHNT, CDR2 FRNRAP. The CDR3 is 14 residues long. The CDR3 DNA is TGTGCTAGTGGTTCCGGAAGCTCCTACAATGAGCAGTTCTTC. Residues: CASGSGSSYNEQFF.

The chain joins TRBV29-1 to TRBJ1-1; a weak D match, TRBD1 (6 bases). CDR1 and CDR2 from the germline V gene are SQVTM and ANQGSEA. Trimming took off 7 bases at V and 1 base at J, with 19 bases between the two ends. The CDR3 runs 15 residues. Here the CDR3 reads CSARTAYSSNTEAFF. Written as DNA, the CDR3 is TGCAGCGCCAGGACAGCTTACTCATCGAACACTGAAGCTTTCTTT.

V is TRBV5-1 and J is TRBJ2-3; 15 bases line up with TRBD2. The CDR3 loop spans 15 amino acids. In germline, CDR1 is SGHRS, CDR2 YFSETQ. V lost 2 bases and J lost 6; bases outside the gene matches: 1. In DNA form, the CDR3 reads TGCGCCAGCAGCTTCGGGACTAGCGGGGGGGATACGCAGTATTTT. This sequence encodes CASSFGTSGGDTQYF.

As for this clonotype: A much larger clone differs by one base, so this may be a read error. The conserved closing phenylalanine or tryptophan is absent in this CDR3, likely reflecting a read error. The chain carries TRBV2 and TRBJ2-5, with a weak D call TRBD2 (6 bases). V was trimmed by 11 bases and J by 1 base, leaving 14 bases between them. Germline values: CDR1 SNHLY, CDR2 FYNNEI. The CDR3 contains 13 residues. CDR3 DNA: TGTGCCGCTAGGGGACTCCTCCAAGAGACCCAGTACCTC. Its translation is CAARGLLQETQYL.

The table lists this clonotype with many counts. Mismatch with germline at one junction end may stem from a read error. The chain recombines TRBV4-1 with TRBJ1-5; D gene unclear. The CDR3 runs 16 residues. Germline lookup yields CDR1 MGHRA and CDR2 YSYEKL. As DNA, the CDR3 is TGTGCCAGCAGCCAAGAGAGGGTGGGGAGCAATCAGCCCCAGCATTTT. Its translation is CASSQERVGSNQPQHF.

V and J are TRBV4-1 and TRBJ1-4; 7 positions agree with TRBD1. CDR1 and CDR2 from the germline V gene are MGHRA and YSYEKL. This CDR3 has 17 amino acids. Trimming cost V 0 bases and J 4 bases; bases outside gene matches: 8. CDR3 sequence: CASSQDGTATGNEKLFF. The CDR3 DNA sequence: TGCGCCAGCAGCCAAGATGGGACAGCCACTGGTAATGAAAAACTGTTTTTT.

J is TRBJ1-6 and V is TRBV6-2 or TRBV6-3; 7 bases are a match to TRBD1. With V trimmed by 5 bases and J by 9 bases, 7 bases remained unmatched. Looked up from germline, CDR1 is MNHEY and CDR2 is SVGEGT. The CDR3 consists of 14 residues. The CDR3: CASSRQGFGSPLHF. CDR3 coding DNA: TGTGCCAGCAGTAGACAGGGATTTGGTTCACCCCTCCACTTT.

This clonotype has at least ten counts. The rearrangement links TRBV12-5 to TRBJ2-5, with 11 bases aligning to TRBD2. The germline V gene has CDR1 LGHNT and CDR2 FRNRAP. After removal of 2 bases from V and 2 bases from J, the junction contained 13 bases not matched to a gene. This CDR3 spans 19 amino acids. Written as DNA, the CDR3 is TGTGCTAGTGGTTTGTTCCCCTATCTGGCTAGCGGGGGGCAAGAGACCCAGTACTTC. Encoded protein: CASGLFPYLASGGQETQYF.

Ten or more counts support this clonotype. The V and J genes are TRBV29-1 and TRBJ2-3, with 7 bases matching TRBD2. In germline, CDR1 is SQVTM, CDR2 ANQGSEA. There are 16 residues in the CDR3. With V trimmed by 1 base and J by 2 bases, 9 bases remained unmatched. The CDR3, as DNA: TGCAGCGTTGAAGTATGGGGGGGTTTTGACACAGATACGCAGTATTTT. It is translated as CSVEVWGGFDTDTQYF.

This clonotype was counted between two and nine times. Possible read error: a much larger clone is one base away. V and J are TRBV3-1 and TRBJ1-1; D perhaps matches TRBD1 (5 bases). This CDR3 is built from 12 residues. CDR1 and CDR2 from the germline V gene are LGHDT and YNNKEL (reference sequence). Here the CDR3 reads CASSQDQGEASF. CDR3 coding DNA: TGTGCCAGCAGCCAAGATCAGGGCGAAGCTTCCTTT.

The CDR3 bases are TGTGCCACCCGAGCCTCGACAACTAACTATGGCTACACCTTC. It codes for CATRASTTNYGYTF. The chain recombines TRBV10-3 with TRBJ1-2; D is unresolved. The CDR3 covers 14 residues. Germline values: CDR1 ENHRY, CDR2 SYGVKD. The V end was cut by 10 bases, the J end by 0 bases, with 15 bases between.